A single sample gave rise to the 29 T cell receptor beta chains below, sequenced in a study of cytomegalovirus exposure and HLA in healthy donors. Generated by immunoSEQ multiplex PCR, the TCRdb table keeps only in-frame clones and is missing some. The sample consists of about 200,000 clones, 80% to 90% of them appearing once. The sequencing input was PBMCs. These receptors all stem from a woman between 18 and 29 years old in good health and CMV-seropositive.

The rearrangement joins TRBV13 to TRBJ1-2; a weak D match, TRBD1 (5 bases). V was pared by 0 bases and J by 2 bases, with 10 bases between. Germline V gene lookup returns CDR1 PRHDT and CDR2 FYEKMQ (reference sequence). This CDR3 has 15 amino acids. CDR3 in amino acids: CASSLGLQGNYGYTF. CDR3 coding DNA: TGTGCCAGCAGCTTAGGCCTCCAGGGCAACTATGGCTACACCTTC.

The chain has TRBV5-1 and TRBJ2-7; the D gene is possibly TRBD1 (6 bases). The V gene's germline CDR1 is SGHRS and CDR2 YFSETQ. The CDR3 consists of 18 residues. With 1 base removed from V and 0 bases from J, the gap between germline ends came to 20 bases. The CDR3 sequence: CASSLTYQGTVSSYEQYF. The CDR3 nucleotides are TGCGCCAGCAGCTTGACTTATCAGGGGACCGTAAGCTCCTACGAGCAGTACTTC.

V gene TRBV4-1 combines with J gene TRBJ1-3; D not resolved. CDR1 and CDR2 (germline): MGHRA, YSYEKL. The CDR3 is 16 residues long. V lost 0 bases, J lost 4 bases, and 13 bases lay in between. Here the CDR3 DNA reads TGCGCCAGCAGCCAAGAGAGGTTAAGGTGGGGAAACACCATATATTTT. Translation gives CASSQERLRWGNTIYF.

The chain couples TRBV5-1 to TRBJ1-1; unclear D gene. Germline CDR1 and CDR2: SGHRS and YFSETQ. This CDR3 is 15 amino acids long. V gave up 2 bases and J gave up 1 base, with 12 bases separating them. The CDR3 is CASSLPRLTNTEAFF. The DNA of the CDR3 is TGCGCCAGCAGCTTACCCAGGCTGACGAACACTGAAGCTTTCTTT.

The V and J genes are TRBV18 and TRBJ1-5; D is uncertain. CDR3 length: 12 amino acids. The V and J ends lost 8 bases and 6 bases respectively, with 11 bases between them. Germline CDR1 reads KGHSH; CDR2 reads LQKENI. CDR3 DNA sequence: TGTGCCAGCCACTTGCCGGGTCAGCCCCAGCATTTT. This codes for CASHLPGQPQHF.

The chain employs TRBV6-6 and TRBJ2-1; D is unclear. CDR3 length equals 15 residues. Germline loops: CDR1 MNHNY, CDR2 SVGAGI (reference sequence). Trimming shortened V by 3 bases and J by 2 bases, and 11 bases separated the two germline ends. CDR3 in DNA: TGTGCCAGCAGTTATACGGGTGAGACCTACAATGAGCAGTTCTTC. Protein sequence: CASSYTGETYNEQFF.

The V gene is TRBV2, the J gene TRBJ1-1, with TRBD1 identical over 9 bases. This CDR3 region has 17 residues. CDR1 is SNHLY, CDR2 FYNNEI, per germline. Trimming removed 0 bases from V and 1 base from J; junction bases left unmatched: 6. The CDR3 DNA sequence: TGTGCCAGCAGTGAAGCTCACAGGGGGCCACAGAACACTGAAGCTTTCTTT. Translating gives CASSEAHRGPQNTEAFF.

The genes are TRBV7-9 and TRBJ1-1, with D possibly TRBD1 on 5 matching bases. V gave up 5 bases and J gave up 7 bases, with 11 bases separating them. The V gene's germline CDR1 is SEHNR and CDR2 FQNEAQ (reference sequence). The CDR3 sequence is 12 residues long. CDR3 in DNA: TGTGCCAGCAGCATAAGGGGTGATGAAGCTTTCTTT. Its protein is CASSIRGDEAFF.

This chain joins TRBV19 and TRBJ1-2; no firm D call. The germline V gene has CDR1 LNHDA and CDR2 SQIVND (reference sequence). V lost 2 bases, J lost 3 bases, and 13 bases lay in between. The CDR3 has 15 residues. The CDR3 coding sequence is TGTGCCAGTAGTATACTCCGAGGCGGCGACTATGGCTACACCTTC. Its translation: CASSILRGGDYGYTF.

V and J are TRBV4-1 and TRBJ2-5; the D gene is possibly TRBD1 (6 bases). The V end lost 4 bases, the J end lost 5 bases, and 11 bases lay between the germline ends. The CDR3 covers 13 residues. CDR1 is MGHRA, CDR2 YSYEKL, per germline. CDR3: CASSRGPKETQYF. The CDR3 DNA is TGCGCCAGCAGCCGGGGGCCGAAGGAGACCCAGTACTTC.

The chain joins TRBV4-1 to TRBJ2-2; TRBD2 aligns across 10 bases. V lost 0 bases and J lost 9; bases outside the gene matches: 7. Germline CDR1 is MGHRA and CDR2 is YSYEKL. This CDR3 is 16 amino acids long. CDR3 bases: TGCGCCAGCAGCCAAGAAGCGGGAGGGCCTTTAAGGGAGCTGTTTTTT. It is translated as CASSQEAGGPLRELFF.

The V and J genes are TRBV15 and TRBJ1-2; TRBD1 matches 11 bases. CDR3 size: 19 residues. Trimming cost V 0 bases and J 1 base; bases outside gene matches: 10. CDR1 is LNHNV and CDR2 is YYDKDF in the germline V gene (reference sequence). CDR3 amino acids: CATSRDEWGQGESNYGYTF. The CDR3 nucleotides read TGTGCCACCAGCAGAGATGAGTGGGGACAGGGGGAAAGTAACTATGGCTACACCTTC. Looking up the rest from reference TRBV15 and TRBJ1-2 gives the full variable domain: DAMVIQNPRYQVTQFGKPVTLSCSQTLNHNVMYWYQQKSSQAPKLLFHYYDKDFNNEADTPDNFQSRRPNTSFCFLDIRSPGLGDTAMYLCATSRDEWGQGESNYGYTFGSGTRLTVV.

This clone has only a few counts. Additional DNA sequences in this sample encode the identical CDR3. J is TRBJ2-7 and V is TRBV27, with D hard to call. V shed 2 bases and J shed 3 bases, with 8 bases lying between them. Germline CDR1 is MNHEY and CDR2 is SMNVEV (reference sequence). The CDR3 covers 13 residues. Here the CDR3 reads CASSLASGYEQYF. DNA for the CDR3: TGTGCCAGCAGTTTAGCATCCGGCTACGAGCAGTACTTC.

For the CDR3, the DNA is TGCGCCAGCAGCCACAAGTTGTATAAAGCGGGAGTCGAAGATACGCAGTATTTT. Translating gives CASSHKLYKAGVEDTQYF. The chain couples TRBV4-1 to TRBJ2-3, with 8 nucleotides matching TRBD2. The CDR3 contains 18 residues. Trimming at V came to 3 bases and at J to 5 bases, leaving 16 bases not matched to a gene. Germline CDR1 is MGHRA and CDR2 is YSYEKL.

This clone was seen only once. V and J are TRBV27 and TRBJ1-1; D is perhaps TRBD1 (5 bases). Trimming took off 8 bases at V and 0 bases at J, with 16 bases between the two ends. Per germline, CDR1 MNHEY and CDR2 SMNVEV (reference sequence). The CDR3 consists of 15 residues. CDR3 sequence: CASLKRNRMNTEAFF. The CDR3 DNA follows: TGTGCCAGCCTAAAGAGGAACAGGATGAACACTGAAGCTTTCTTT.

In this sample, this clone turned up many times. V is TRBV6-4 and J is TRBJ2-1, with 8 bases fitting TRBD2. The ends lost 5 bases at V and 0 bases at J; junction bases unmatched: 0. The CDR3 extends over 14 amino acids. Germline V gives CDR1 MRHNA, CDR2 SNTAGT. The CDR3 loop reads CASSSGSSYNEQFF. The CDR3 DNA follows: TGTGCCAGCAGTAGCGGGAGCTCCTACAATGAGCAGTTCTTC.

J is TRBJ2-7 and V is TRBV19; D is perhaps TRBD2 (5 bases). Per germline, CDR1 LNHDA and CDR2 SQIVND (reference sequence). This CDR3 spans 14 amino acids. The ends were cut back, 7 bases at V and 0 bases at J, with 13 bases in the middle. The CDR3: CASTPTGSSYEQYF. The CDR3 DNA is TGTGCCAGTACCCCTACGGGGAGCTCCTACGAGCAGTACTTC.

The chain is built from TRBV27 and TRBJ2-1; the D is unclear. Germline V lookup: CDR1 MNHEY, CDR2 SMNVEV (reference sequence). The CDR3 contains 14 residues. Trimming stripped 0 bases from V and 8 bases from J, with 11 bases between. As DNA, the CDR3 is TGTGCCAGCAGTTTATCTAGAGTTACGGATGAGCAGTTCTTC. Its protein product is CASSLSRVTDEQFF.

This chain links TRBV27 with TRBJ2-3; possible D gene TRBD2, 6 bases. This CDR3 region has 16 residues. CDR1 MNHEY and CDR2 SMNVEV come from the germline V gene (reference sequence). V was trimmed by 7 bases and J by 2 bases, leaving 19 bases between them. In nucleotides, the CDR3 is TGTGCCAGCACTATGTCACTAGCCCTCCTCACAGATACGCAGTATTTT. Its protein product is CASTMSLALLTDTQYF.

In nucleotides, the CDR3 is TGCGCCAGCAGCTTGAAGCAGAACACTGAAGCTTTCTTT. It specifies CASSLKQNTEAFF. The chain combines TRBV5-1 with TRBJ1-1; no definite D call. Trimming stripped 1 base from V and 1 base from J, with 5 bases between. The CDR3 is 13 amino acids. CDR1 is SGHRS and CDR2 is YFSETQ in the germline V gene. The whole variable domain, filled in from reference TRBV5-1 and TRBJ1-1, reads KAGVTQTPRYLIKTRGQQVTLSCSPISGHRSVSWYQQTPGQGLQFLFEYFSETQRNKGNFPGRFSGRQFSNSRSEMNVSTLELGDSALYLCASSLKQNTEAFFGQGTRLTVV.

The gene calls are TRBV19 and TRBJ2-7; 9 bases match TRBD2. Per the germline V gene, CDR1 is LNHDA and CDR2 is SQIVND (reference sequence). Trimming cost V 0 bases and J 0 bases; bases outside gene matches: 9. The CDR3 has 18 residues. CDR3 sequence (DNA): TGTGCCAGTAGTATAGAGACTAGCGGAACCTTAAGCTCCTACGAGCAGTACTTC. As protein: CASSIETSGTLSSYEQYF. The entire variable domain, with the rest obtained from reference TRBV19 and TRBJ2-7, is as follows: DGGITQSPKYLFRKEGQNVTLSCEQNLNHDAMYWYRQDPGQGLRLIYYSQIVNDFQKGDIAEGYSVSREKKESFPLTVTSAQKNPTAFYLCASSIETSGTLSSYEQYFGPGTRLTVT.

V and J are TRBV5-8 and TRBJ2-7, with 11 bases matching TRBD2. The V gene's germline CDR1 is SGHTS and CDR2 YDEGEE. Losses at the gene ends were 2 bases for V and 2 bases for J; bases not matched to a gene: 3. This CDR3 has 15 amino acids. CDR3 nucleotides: TGTGCCAGCAGCTTTCAGACTAGCGGGACCTACGAGCAGTACTTC. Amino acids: CASSFQTSGTYEQYF.

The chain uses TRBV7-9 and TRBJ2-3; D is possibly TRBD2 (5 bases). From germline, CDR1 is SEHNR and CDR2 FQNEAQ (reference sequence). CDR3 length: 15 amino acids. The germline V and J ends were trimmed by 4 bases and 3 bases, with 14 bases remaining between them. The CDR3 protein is CASSSVRRYTDTQYF. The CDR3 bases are TGTGCCAGCAGCTCCGTCCGGAGGTATACAGATACGCAGTATTTT.

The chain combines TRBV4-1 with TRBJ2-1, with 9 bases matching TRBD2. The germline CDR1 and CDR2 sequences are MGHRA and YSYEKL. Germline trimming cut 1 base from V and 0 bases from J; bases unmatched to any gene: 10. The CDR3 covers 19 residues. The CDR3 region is CASSQGPGLAASSYNEQFF. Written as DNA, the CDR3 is TGCGCCAGCAGCCAAGGCCCGGGACTAGCTGCCAGCTCCTACAATGAGCAGTTCTTC.

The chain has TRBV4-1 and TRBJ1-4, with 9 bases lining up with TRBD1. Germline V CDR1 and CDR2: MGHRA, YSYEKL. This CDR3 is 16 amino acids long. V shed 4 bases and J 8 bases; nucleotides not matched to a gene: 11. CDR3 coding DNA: TGCGCCAGCAGCCTGATGGTTGGACAGGGGAACGAAAAACTGTTTTTT. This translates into CASSLMVGQGNEKLFF.

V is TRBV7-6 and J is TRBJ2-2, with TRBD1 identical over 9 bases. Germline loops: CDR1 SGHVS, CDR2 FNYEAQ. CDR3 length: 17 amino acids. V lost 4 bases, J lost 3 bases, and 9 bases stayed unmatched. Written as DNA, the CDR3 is TGTGCCAGCAGCTCCCCAGAGGGACAGGGTGACACCGGGGAGCTGTTTTTT. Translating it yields CASSSPEGQGDTGELFF. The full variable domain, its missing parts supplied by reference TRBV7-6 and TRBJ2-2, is GAGVSQSPRYKVTKRGQDVALRCDPISGHVSLYWYRQALGQGPEFLTYFNYEAQQDKSGLPNDRFSAERPEGSISTLTIQRTEQRDSAMYRCASSSPEGQGDTGELFFGEGSRLTVL.

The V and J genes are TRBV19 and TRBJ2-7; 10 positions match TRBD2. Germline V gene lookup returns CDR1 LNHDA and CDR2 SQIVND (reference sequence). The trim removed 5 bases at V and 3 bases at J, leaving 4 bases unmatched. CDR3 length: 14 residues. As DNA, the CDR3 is TGTGCCAGTAGTTCAGGGACTAGCGACTACGAGCAGTACTTC. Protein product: CASSSGTSDYEQYF.

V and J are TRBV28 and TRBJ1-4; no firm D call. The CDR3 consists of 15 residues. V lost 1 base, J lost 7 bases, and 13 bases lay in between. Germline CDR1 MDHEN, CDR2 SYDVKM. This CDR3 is CASSLYGRSGEKLFF. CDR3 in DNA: TGTGCCAGCAGTTTATACGGGAGGTCCGGTGAAAAACTGTTTTTT.

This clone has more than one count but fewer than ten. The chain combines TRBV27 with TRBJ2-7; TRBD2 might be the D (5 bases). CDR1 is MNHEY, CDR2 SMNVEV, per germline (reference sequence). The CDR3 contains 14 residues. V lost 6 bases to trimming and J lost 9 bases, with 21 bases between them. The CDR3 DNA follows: TGTGCCAGCAGCTCCCCCGTCGGGAAGTCAGGGCAGTACTTC. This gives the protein CASSSPVGKSGQYF.